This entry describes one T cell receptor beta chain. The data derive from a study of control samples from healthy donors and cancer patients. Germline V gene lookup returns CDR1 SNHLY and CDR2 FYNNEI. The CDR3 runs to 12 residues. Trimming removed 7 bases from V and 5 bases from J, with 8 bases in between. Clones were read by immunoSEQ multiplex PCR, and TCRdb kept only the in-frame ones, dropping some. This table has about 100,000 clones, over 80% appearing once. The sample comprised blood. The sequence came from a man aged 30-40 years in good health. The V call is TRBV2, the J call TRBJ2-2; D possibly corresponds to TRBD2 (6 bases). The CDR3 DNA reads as TGTGCCAGCATACGGGGGACCGGGGAGCTGTTTTTT. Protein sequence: CASIRGTGELFF.